This TCR beta chain was sequenced during a study of OX40 agonist ivuxolimab in advanced cancers. TCRdb keeps only in-frame clones here, not all; method: immunoSEQ multiplex PCR. The table lists fewer than 40,000 clones, under 80% of them singletons. This clone was observed a few times. Antigen: not known. Looked up from germline, CDR1 is ENHRY and CDR2 is SYGVKD. The CDR3 spans 11 residues. Trimming cost V 3 bases and J 5 bases, with 5 bases left between them. Study-wide results and caveats: Certain nonresponders additionally had low normalized T-cell clonal expansion.

The sample in question was CD4+ or CD8+ T cells sorted from blood, obtained in a trial of the OX40 agonist ivuxolimab. J is TRBJ2-7 and V is TRBV10-3; no firm D call. This sequence originates from an adult with an advanced solid tumor such as melanoma, head and neck, liver or kidney cancer. The CDR3 DNA sequence: TGTGCCATCAGTGACCCCGACGAGCAGTACTTC. This gives the protein CAISDPDEQYF.